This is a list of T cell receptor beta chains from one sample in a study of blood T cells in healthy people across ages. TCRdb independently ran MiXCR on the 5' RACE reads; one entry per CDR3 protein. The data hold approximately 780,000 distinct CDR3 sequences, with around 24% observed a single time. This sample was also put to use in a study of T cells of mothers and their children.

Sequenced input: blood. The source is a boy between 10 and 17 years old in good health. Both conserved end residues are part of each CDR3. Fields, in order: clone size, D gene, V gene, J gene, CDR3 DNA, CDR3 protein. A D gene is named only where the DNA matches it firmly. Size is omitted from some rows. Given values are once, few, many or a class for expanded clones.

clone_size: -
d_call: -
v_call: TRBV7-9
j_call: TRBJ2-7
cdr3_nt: TGTGCCAGCAGCCCAAGACAGGCGTCCTACGAGCAGTACTTC
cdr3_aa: CASSPRQASYEQYF

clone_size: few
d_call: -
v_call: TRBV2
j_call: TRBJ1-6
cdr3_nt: TGTGCCAGCAGTGAAATAGAGGGGGACGATTCACCCCTCCACTTT
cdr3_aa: CASSEIEGDDSPLHF

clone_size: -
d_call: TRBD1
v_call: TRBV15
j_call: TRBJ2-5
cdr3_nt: TGTGCCACCAGCAGAGATAGAGGACAGGGCGGAGAGACCCAGTACTTC
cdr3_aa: CATSRDRGQGGETQYF

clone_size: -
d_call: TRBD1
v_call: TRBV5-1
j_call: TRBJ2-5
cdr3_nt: TGCGCCAGCAGCTTGGGTATACTCGGGACAGGGGCCTTAGAGCAGTACTTC
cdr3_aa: CASSLGILGTGALEQYF

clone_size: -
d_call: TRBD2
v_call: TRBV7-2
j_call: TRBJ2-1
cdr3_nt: TGTGCCAGCAGCCCGGGACTAGCGGGCATGACCAATGAGCAGTTCTTC
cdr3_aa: CASSPGLAGMTNEQFF

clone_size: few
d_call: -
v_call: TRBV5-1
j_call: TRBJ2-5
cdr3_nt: TGCGCCAGCAGCTTAACCCCTATCGTTGGAGAGACCCAGTACTTC
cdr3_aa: CASSLTPIVGETQYF

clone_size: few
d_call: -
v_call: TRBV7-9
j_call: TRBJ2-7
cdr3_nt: TGTGCCAGCGGCCGCGGGGCCGAGCAGTACTTC
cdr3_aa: CASGRGAEQYF

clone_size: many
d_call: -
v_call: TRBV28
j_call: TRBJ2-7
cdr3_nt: TGTGCCAGCAGTTTATACGAGCAGTACTTC
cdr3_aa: CASSLYEQYF

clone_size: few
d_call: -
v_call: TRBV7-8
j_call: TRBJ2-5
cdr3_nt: TGTGCCAGCAGCTTAGCCGGACTAAAACAAGAGACCCAGTACTTC
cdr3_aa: CASSLAGLKQETQYF

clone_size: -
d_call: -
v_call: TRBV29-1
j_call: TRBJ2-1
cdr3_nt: TGCAGCGTTGAGACCAGGGACAATGAGCAGTTCTTC
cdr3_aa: CSVETRDNEQFF

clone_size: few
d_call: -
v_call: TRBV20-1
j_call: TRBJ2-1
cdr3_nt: TGCAGTGCTACCGGCTCCGGGGGACCATACAATGAGCAGTTCTTC
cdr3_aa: CSATGSGGPYNEQFF

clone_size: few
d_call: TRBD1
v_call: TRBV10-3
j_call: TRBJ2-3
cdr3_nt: TGTGCCATCAGTCCCAATGGACAGGGTATTGATACGCAGTATTTT
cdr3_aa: CAISPNGQGIDTQYF

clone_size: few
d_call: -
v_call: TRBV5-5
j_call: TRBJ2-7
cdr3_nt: TGTGCCAGCAGCATGGGACCTACCTACGAGCAGTACTTC
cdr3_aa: CASSMGPTYEQYF

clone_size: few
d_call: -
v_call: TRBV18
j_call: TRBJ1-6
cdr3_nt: TGTGCCAGCTCACCCCGACATACACGGGGTAATTCACCCCTCCACTTT
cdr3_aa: CASSPRHTRGNSPLHF

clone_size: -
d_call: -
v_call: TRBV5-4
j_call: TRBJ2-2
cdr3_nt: TGTGCCAGCAGCTGGGAAGGAGGGCAGGCGAACACCGGGGAGCTGTTTTTT
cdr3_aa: CASSWEGGQANTGELFF

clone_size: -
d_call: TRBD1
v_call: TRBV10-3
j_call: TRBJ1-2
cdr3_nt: TGTGCCATCAGTGGAGGGACAGAAATCTATGGCTACACCTTC
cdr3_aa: CAISGGTEIYGYTF

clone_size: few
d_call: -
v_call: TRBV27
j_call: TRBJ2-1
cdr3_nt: TGTGCCAGCAGTTTATTCCCCCGCGAGGGCTCCTACAATGAGCAGTTCTTC
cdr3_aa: CASSLFPREGSYNEQFF

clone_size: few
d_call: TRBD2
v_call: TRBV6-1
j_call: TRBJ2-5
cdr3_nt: TGTGCCAGCAGTGCCGGGACTAGCGGGGGGGCCGAGGTGGAGACCCAGTACTTC
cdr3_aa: CASSAGTSGGAEVETQYF

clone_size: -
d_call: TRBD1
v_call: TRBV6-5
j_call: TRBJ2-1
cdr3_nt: TGTGCCAGCAGTTGGAGTCGGGACAGCCACGAGCAGTTCTTC
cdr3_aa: CASSWSRDSHEQFF

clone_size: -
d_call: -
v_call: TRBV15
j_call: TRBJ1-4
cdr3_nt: TGTGCCACCAGCGGCGCAGTCGATCGGAGGGCCCAAAATGAAAAACTGTTTTTT
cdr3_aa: CATSGAVDRRAQNEKLFF

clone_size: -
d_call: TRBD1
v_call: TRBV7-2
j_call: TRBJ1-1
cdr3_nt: TGTGCCAGCAGCTTATGGGACAGGAGGACTGAAGCTTTCTTT
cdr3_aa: CASSLWDRRTEAFF

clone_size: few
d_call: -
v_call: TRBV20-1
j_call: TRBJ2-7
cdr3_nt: TGCAGTGCCCCGGCTGGAGGGGCCGTGCACGAGCAGTACTTC
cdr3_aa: CSAPAGGAVHEQYF

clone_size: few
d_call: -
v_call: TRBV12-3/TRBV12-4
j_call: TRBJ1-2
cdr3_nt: TGTGCCGGCAGTTCTTTATCCCAGAACCCCTATGGCTACACCTTC
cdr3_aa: CAGSSLSQNPYGYTF

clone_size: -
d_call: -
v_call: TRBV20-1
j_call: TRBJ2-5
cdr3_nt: TGCAGTGCCCCATTGTTCGGGGCCATCCAAGAGACCCAGTACTTC
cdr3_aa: CSAPLFGAIQETQYF

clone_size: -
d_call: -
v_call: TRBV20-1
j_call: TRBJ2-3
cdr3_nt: TGCAGTGCTAGCGGAAGTTTTACAGATACGCAGTATTTT
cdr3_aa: CSASGSFTDTQYF

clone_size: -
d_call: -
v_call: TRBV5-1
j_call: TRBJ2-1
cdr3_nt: TGCGCCAGCAGCTTGGTATCGGTAGGGGTCGTCTCGACGGGTGAGCAGTTCTTC
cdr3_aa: CASSLVSVGVVSTGEQFF

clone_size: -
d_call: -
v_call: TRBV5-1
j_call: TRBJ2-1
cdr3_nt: TGCGCCAGCAGCTTGCTAGGGGTTGGGGATGAGCAGTTCTTC
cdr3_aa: CASSLLGVGDEQFF

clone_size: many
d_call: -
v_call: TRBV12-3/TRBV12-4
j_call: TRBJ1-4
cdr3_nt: TGTGCCAGCAGTTTGGCTGCAACTAATGAAAAACTGTTTTTT
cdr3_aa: CASSLAATNEKLFF

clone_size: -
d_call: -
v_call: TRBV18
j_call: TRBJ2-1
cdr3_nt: TGTGCCAGCTCACCAAGGGGGAAGAGGGTCAATGAGCAGTTCTTC
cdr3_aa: CASSPRGKRVNEQFF

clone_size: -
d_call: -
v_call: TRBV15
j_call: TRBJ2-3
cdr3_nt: TGTGCCACCAGCAGAGATTTCACAGATACGCAGTATTTT
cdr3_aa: CATSRDFTDTQYF

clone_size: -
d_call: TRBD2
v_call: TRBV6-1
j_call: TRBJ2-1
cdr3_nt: TGTGCCAGCAGTGAAGTAGCGGGGGCCAACAATGAGCAGTTCTTC
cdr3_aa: CASSEVAGANNEQFF

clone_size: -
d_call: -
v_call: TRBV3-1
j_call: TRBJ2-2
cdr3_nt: TGTGCCAGCAGCCAAGATGGGGGTAGGGGGGAGCTGTTTTTT
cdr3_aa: CASSQDGGRGELFF

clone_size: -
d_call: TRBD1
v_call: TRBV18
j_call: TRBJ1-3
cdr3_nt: TGTGCCAGCTCACCAAGTCAGGGGGCATCTGCTGGAAACACCATATATTTT
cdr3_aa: CASSPSQGASAGNTIYF

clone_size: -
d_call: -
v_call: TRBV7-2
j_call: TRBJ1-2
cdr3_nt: TGTGCCAGCAGCCGGACGGATGTCTATGGCTACCCCTTC
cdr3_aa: CASSRTDVYGYPF

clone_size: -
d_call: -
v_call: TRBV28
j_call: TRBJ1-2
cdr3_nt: TGTGCCAGCAGTCTACGGGGCATTAGCTATGGCTACACCTTC
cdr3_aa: CASSLRGISYGYTF

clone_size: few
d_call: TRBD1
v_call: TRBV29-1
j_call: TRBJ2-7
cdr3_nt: TGCAGCGTGGACAGGGGGCCCTCGGACGAGCAGTACTTC
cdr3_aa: CSVDRGPSDEQYF

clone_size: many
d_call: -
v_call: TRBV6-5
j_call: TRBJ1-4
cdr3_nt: TGTGCCAGCGCCGTCCAGGCCGCTGGGGGTGCTAATGAAAAACTGTTTTTT
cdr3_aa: CASAVQAAGGANEKLFF

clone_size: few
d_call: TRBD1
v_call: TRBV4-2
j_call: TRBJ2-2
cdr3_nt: TGTGCCAGCAGCCCTCGCCGGGACAGGGGACGCTGGGGCCTCAACACCGGGGAGCTGTTTTTT
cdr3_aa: CASSPRRDRGRWGLNTGELFF

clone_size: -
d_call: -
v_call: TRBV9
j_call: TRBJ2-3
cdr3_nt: TGTGCCAGCAGCCAGGGGCTGATCACAGATACGCAGTATTTT
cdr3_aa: CASSQGLITDTQYF

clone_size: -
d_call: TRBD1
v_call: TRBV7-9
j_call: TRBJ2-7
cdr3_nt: TGTGCCAGCAGCTTGGGGGACAGGCCGCTCTACGAGCAGTACTTC
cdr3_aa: CASSLGDRPLYEQYF

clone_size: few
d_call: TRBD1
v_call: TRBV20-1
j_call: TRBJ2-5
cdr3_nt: TGCAGTGCCCCCGGGACAGGGGATAGAGAGACCCAGTACTTC
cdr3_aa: CSAPGTGDRETQYF

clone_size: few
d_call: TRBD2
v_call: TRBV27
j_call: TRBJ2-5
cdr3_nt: TGTGCCAGCAGTGCTAGCGGGGGGGATCAAGGGACCCAGTACTTC
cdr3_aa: CASSASGGDQGTQYF

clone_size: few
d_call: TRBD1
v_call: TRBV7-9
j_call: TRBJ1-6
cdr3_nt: TGTGCCAGCAGCCTCAGGACAGGGGAGAGCTCCTATAATTCACCCCTCCACTTT
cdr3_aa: CASSLRTGESSYNSPLHF

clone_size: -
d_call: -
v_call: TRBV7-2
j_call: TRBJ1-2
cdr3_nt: TGTGCCAGCAGCGACCTGGCGGGTGGCTATGGCTACACCTTC
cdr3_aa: CASSDLAGGYGYTF

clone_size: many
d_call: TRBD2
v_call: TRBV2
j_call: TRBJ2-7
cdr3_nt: TGTGCCAGCAGTTTTAGCGGGTTCTACGAGCAGTACTTC
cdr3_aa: CASSFSGFYEQYF

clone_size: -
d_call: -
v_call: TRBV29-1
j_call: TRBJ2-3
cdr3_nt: TGCAGCGCTAAGGCAGATACGCAGTATTTT
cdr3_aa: CSAKADTQYF

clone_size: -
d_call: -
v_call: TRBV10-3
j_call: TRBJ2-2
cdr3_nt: TGTGCCATCAGTGCCACAGGGCGGGTCACCGGGGAGCTGTTTTTT
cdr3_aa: CAISATGRVTGELFF

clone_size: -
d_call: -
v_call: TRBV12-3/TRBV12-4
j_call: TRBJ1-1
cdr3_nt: TGTGCCCGCAGGAGACACCTTGAAGCTTTCTTT
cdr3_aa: CARRRHLEAFF

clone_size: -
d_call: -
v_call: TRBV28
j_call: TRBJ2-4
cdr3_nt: TGTGCCAGCAGGGACCGTGAAGCCAAAAACATTCAGTACTTC
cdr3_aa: CASRDREAKNIQYF

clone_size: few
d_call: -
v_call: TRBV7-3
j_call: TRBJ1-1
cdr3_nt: TGTGCCAGCAGCAACCAGGGTCATGGCACTGAAGCTTTCTTT
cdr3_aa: CASSNQGHGTEAFF

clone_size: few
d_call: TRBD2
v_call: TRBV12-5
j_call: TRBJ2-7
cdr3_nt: TGTGCTAGTGGTTTGGGACTAGCGGTTCGCTACGAGCAGTACTTC
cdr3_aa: CASGLGLAVRYEQYF

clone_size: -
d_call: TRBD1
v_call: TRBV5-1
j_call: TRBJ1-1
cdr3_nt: TGCGCCAGCAGCTTGGGAGCACAGGGGTCTAGGACTGAAGCTTTCTTT
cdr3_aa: CASSLGAQGSRTEAFF

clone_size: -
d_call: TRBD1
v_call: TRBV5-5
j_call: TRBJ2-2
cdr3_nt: TGTGCCAGCAGCACCCGGACAGGGGGCATCACCGGGGAGCTGTTTTTT
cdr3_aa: CASSTRTGGITGELFF

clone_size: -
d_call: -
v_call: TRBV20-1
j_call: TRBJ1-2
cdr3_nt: TGCAGTGCTAGCGACAGACACTATGGCTACACCTTC
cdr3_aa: CSASDRHYGYTF